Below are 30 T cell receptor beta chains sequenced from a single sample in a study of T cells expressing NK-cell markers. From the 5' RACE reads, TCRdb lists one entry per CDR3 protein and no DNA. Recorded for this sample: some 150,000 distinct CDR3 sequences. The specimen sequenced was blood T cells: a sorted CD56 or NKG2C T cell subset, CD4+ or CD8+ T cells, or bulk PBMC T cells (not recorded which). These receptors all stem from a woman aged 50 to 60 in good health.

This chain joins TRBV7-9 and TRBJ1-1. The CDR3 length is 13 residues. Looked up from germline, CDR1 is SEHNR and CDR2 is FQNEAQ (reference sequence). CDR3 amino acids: CASSLGAGTEAFF.

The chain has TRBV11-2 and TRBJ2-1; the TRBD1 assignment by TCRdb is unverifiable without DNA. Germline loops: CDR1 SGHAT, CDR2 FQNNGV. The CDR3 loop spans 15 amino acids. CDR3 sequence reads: CASSSEGQSYNEQFF.

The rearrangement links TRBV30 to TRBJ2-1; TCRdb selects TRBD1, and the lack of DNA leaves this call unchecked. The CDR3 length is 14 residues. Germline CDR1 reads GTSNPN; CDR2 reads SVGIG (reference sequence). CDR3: CAWSTGTGGDEQFF.

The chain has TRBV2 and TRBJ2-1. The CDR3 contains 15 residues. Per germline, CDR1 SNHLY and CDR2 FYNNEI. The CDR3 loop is CASSVVESSYNEQFF.

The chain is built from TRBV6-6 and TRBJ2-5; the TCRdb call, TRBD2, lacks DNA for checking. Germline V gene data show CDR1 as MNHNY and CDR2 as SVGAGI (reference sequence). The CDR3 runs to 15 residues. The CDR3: CASSYPTSGIETQYF.

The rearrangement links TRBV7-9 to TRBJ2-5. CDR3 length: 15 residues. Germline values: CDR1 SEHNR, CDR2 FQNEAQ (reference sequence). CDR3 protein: CASSFLDGDQETQYF.

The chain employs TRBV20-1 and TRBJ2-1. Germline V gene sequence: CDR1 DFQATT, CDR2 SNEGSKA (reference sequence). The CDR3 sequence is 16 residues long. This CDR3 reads CSARDPLATQYNEQFF.

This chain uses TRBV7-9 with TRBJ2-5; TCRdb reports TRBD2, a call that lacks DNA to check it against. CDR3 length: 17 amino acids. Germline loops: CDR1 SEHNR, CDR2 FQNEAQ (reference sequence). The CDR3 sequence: CASSLPGGAGVDETQYF.

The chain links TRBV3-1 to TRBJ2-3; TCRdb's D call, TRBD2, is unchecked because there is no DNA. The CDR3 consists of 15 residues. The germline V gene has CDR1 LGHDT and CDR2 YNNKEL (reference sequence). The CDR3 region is CASSPRLADPDTQYF.

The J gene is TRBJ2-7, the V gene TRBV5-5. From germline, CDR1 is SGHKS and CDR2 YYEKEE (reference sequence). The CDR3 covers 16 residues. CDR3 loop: CASSLAGFGQTYEQYF.

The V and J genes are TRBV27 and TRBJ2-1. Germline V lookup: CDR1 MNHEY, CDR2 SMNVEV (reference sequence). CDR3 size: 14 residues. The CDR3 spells CASSLFPVYNEQFF.

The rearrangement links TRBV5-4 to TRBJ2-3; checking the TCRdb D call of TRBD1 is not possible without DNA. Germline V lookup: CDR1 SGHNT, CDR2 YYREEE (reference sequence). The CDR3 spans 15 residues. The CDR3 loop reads CASSFRGRERDTQYF.

CDR3 protein: CASGASGNIYEQYF. The rearrangement uses TRBV6-1 and TRBJ2-7; TCRdb outputs TRBD2, but without DNA this stays unchecked. This CDR3 has 14 residues. In germline, CDR1 is MNHNS, CDR2 SASEGT.

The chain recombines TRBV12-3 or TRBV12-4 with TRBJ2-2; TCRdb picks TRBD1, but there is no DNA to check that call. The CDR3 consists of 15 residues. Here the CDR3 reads CAAVPDRGTPGSCFF.

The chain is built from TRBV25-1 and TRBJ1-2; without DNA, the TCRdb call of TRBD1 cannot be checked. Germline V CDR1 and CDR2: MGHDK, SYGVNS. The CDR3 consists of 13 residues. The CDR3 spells CASKTGQGNGYTF.

The CDR3 loop reads CSVEGGGLKGTYEQYF. The chain employs TRBV29-1 and TRBJ2-7; the TCRdb call, TRBD2, lacks DNA for checking. CDR3 length: 16 residues. CDR1 is SQVTM, CDR2 ANQGSEA, per germline.

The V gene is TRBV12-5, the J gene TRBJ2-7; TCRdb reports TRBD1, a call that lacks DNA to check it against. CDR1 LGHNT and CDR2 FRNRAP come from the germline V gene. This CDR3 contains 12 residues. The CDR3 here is CASGSTGEEQYF. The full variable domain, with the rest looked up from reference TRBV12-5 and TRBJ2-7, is DARVTQTPRHKVTEMGQEVTMRCQPILGHNTVFWYRQTMMQGLELLAYFRNRAPLDDSGMPKDRFSAEMPDATLATLKIQPSEPRDSAVYFCASGSTGEEQYFGPGTRLTVT.

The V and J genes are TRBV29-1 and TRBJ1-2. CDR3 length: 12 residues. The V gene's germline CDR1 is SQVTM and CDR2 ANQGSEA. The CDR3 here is CSVEQRPYGYTF.

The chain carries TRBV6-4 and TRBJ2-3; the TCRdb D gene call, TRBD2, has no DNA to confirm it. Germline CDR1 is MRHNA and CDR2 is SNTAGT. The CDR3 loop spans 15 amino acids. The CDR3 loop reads CASSPGLADTDTQYF.

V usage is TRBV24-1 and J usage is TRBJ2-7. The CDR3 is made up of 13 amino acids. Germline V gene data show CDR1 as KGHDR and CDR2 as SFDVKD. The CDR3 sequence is CATSVGSTTEQYF.

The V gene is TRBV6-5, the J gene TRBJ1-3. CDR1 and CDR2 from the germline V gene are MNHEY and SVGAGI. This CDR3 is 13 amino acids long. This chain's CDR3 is CASQGWGGNTIYF.

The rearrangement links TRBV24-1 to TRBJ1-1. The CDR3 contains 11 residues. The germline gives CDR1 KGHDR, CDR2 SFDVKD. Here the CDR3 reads CATSANTEAFF.

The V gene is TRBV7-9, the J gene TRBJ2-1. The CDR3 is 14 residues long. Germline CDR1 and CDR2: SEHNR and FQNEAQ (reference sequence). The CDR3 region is CASNPTTHLDEQFF.

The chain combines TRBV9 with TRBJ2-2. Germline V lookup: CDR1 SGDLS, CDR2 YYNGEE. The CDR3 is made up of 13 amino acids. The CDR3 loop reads CASSGTDAGELFF.

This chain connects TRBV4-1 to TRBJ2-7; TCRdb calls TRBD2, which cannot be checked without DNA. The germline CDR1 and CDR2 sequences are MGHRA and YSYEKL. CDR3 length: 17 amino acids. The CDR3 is CASSQVRRGPSSGEQYF.

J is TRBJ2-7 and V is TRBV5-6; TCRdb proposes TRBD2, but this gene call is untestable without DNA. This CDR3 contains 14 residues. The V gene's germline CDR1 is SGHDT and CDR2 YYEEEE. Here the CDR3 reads CASSGGLVAYEQYF. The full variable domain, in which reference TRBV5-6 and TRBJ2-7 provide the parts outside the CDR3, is DAGVTQSPTHLIKTRGQQVTLRCSPKSGHDTVSWYQQALGQGPQFIFQYYEEEERQRGNFPDRFSGHQFPNYSSELNVNALLLGDSALYLCASSGGLVAYEQYFGPGTRLTVT.

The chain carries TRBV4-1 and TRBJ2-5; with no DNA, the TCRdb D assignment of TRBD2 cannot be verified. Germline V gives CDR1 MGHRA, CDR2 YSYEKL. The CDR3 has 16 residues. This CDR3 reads CASSQFEGAGSETQYF.

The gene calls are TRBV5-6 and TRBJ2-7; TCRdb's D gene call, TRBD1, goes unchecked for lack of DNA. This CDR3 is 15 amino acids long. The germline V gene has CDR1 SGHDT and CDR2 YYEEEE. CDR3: CASSLRATDHYEQYF.

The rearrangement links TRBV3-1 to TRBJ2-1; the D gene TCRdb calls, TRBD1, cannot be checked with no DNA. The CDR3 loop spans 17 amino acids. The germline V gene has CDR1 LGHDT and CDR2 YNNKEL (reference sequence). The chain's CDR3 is CASSQDGRWQGDNEQFF.

The CDR3: CASSLSQGGTEAFF. J is TRBJ1-1 and V is TRBV5-1. The germline V gene encodes CDR1 SGHRS and CDR2 YFSETQ. The CDR3 consists of 14 residues.